This T cell receptor (beta chain) is drawn from a study of Graves' ophthalmopathy and Graves' hyperthyroidism (dated by TCRdb to the late 2010s). Study-level background: Peripheral blood samples were taken at the time of initial diagnosis, before any treatment was given. TCR beta repertoire signatures were used to distinguish Graves' ophthalmopathy from Graves' hyperthyroidism and to predict progression to ophthalmopathy. In total, over 130 blood samples were TCR-sequenced: approximately 42 ophthalmopathy, 80 or so hyperthyroidism and roughly 17 hyperthyroidism-to-ophthalmopathy patients. A discovery set of about 99 patients (approximately 45 ophthalmopathy, about 55 stable hyperthyroidism) was enrolled to explore V-J signatures distinguishing ophthalmopathy from hyperthyroidism. An independent validation cohort was composed of 18 to 20 hyperthyroidism patients and 17 patients who later progressed from hyperthyroidism to ophthalmopathy. In five or six hyperthyroidism patients, the T-cell repertoire of thyroid tissue was compared with the T-cell repertoire of blood. After sampling, hyperthyroidism patients received methimazole starting at 30 mg daily, and ophthalmopathy patients received high-dose intravenous methylprednisolone. Findings and caveats that apply to the study as a whole: No statistical method was used to set the sample size in advance, and the investigators knew which group each participant was assigned to. The 13-signature model separated ophthalmopathy from stable hyperthyroidism with over 85% sensitivity and almost 84% specificity in cross-validation, and 80%/75% in the test set. Most expanded thyroid clonotypes with frequency above 0.001 were also detected in blood, suggesting blood repertoires may reflect the thyroid immune response. In validation, the model predicted ophthalmopathy progression with 55% to 71% sensitivity and less than 80% specificity; about a dozen predicted patients were CT-confirmed with GO in a median of around 6.5 months.

From cysteine to phenylalanine, the CDR3 is 16 amino acids long. CDR3 DNA is the only sequence kept; it has 48 bases, read in frame from the first base. As encoded in the germline V gene, CDR1 is MNHEY while CDR2 is SVGAGI. Relative to germline, V is missing 5 bases and J is missing 2 bases, with 6 bases of the junction outside any gene match. TCR beta CDR3 regions were amplified from RNA transcripts for repertoire sequencing. HTBI primers and the Qiagen OneStep RT-PCR kit were used in a first-round RT-PCR, which was followed by a second-round multiplex PCR, size selection and purification. Libraries were sequenced on an Illumina HiSeq2000 using paired-end 100 bp reads. Turning to the authors' computational methods: SOAPnuke was used to process the reads, removing any read that contained adapters or uncalled bases, had a mean Phred below 15, or lacked an exact match to the constant primer or identifier. COPE v1.2.5 was used to merge the high-quality paired reads. Clonotypes were defined as unique nucleotide sequences and were aligned to IMGT TRB V, D and J references using MiTCR v1.1. The analysis was limited to V-J combinations with a frequency above 0.0001, which together covered around 99% of the repertoires. For each V-J combination, a TCR clonal expansion and chaos score was defined as the ratio of F50 clonal expansion to chaos observed in the TCRdist matrix. Welch's t-statistics and random forest were used to reduce the features to about a dozen V-J combinations, which were then used as input to a naive Bayes classifier. Thyroid-blood repertoire similarity was quantified with the Morisita-Horn index. The public reads were quality trimmed at Q25 with fastp and then assembled into clones with MiXCR by TCRdb, keeping productive beta chains. Every entry covers one CDR3 protein and lists the most common genes and DNA from its rows. The V and J calls and clone size are TCRdb's, not the authors'. The sample table lists 650,000 to 900,000 distinct CDR3 sequences, approximately 40% of them with a count of one. Roughly 46% of the sample is in the top ten clones.

Ophthalmopathy patients were characterized by moderately to severely active disease, a Clinical Activity Score of at least 3, a NOSPECS grade of at least 4, and a disease duration under 3 months. Patients with other autoimmune diseases, uncontrolled infections, pregnancy or lactation were excluded. Diagnosis was based on clinical symptoms, serum thyroxine, TRAb, thyroid ultrasound and orbital computed tomography. Ficoll-Paque density gradient centrifugation was used to isolate PBMCs from about 9 ml of fresh peripheral blood. Trizol reagent was used to extract the total RNA, and its quality was then checked on an Agilent 2100 Bioanalyzer. In the case of this clonotype: Its antigen is unknown. The input lacks base qualities; no much larger clone sits a single base away.

Recombination joined TRBV6-5 with TRBJ2-7, with 13 bases matching TRBD2. The sequencing sample was made of peripheral blood. The sequence came from an adult man with Graves' ophthalmopathy. The CDR3 corresponds to CASSEGLAGTTYEQYF. The DNA sequence is as follows: TGTGCCAGCAGTGAGGGACTAGCGGGGACCACCTACGAGCAGTACTTC.